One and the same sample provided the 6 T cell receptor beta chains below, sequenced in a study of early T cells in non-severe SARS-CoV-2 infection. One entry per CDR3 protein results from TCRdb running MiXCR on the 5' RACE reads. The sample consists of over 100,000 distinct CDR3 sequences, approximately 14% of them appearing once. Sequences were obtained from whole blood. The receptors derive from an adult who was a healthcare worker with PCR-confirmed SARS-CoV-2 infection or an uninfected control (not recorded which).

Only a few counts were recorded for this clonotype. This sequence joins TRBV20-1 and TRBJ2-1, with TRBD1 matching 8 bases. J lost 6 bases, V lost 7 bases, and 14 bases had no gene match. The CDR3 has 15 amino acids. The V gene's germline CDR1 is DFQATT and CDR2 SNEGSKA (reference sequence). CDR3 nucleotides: TGCAGTGTCACCCCCCGGACAGGGATGAGCAATGAGCAGTTCTTC. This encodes CSVTPRTGMSNEQFF.

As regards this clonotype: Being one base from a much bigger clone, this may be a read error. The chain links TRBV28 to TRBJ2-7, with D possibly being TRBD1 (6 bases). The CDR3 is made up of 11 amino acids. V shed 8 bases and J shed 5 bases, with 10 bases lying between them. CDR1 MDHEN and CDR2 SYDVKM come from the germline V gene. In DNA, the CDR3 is TGTGCCAGCGGGTCAGGGGACGAGCAGTACTTC. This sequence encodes CASGSGDEQYF.

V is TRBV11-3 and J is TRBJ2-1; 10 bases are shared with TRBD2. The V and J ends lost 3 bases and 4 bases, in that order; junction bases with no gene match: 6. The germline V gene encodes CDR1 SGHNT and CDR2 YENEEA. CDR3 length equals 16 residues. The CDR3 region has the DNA TGTGCCAGCAGCTTCGGACTAGCGGTCTCTTACAATGAGCAGTTCTTC. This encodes CASSFGLAVSYNEQFF.

For the CDR3, the DNA is TGTGCCTGGAGTGGGGGGGGCAATCAGCCCCAGCATTTT. This encodes CAWSGGGNQPQHF. This chain uses TRBV30 with TRBJ1-5; perhaps TRBD1 as D (5 bases). The CDR3 length is 13 residues. CDR1 and CDR2 from the germline V gene are GTSNPN and SVGIG (reference sequence). Trimming cost V 1 base and J 2 bases, with 6 bases left between them.

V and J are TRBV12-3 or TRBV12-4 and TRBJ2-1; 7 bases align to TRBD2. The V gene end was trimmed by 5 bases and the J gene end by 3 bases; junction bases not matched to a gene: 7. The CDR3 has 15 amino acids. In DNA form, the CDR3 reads TGTGCCAGCAGTACTAGCGCCGGGAACTACAATGAGCAGTTCTTC. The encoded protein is CASSTSAGNYNEQFF.

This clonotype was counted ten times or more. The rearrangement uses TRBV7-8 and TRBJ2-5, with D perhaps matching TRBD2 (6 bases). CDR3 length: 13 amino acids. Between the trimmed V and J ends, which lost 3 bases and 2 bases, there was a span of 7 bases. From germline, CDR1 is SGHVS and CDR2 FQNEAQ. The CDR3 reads CASSLGGQETQYF. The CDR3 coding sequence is TGTGCCAGCAGCTTGGGGGGACAAGAGACCCAGTACTTC. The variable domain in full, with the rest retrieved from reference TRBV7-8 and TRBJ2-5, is GAGVSQSPRYKVAKRGQDVALRCDPISGHVSLFWYQQALGQGPEFLTYFQNEAQLDKSGLPSDRFFAERPEGSVSTLKIQRTQQEDSAVYLCASSLGGQETQYFGPGTRLLVL.